This T cell receptor beta chain stems from a study of patients and donors after allogeneic stem cell transplantation. This CDR3 contains 15 residues. Between the trimmed V and J ends, which lost 4 bases and 0 bases, there was a span of 11 bases. From germline, CDR1 is SGDLS and CDR2 YYNGEE. One entry per CDR3 protein, called by TCRdb with MiXCR from the RT-PCR reads. Among some 230,000 distinct CDR3 sequences listed, 14% were seen once. The clonotype comes from a human donor who was either an allogeneic HSCT recipient or a stem cell or donor lymphocyte infusion donor (not recorded which). It is not recorded whose cells these are; they may come from a transplant donor. The specimen was blood, either unsorted or a sorted T cell fraction (not recorded which). V is TRBV9 and J is TRBJ1-3, with D perhaps matching TRBD1 (6 bases). CDR3 sequence (DNA): TGTGCCAGCAGCCAGGGGACCTTCTCTGGAAACACCATATATTTT. Its translation is CASSQGTFSGNTIYF.